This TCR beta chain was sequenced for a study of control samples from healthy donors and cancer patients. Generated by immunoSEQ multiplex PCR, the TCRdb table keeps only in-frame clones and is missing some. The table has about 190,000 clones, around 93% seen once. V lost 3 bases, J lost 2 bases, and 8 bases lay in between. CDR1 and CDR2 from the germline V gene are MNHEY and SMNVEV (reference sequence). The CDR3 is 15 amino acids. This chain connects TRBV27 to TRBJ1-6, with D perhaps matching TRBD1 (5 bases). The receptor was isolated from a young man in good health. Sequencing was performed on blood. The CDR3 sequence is CASSLTGPYNSPLHF. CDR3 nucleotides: TGTGCCAGCAGTTTGACGGGGCCCTATAATTCACCCCTCCACTTT.